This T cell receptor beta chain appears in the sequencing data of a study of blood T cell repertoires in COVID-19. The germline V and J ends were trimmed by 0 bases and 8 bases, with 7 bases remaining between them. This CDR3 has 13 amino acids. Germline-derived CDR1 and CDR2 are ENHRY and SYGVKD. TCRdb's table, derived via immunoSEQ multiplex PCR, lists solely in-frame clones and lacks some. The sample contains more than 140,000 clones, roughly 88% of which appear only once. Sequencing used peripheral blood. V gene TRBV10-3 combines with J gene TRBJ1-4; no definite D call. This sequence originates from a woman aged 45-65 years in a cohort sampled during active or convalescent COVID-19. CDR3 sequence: CAISESALEKLFF. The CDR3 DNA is TGTGCCATCAGTGAGTCAGCCCTGGAAAAACTGTTTTTT.